These 26 T cell receptor beta chains were sequenced from one sample in a study of tumor-infiltrating lymphocytes in primary liver carcinoma. With a constant-region primer, TCR beta cDNA was made from about 0.55 ug of total RNA. A slightly modified ARM-PCR protocol with three nested multiplex PCR rounds produced these TCR beta libraries. Rounds one and two of PCR, each of 10 cycles, were primed with TRBV1-TRBV30 forward primers and a C-beta reverse primer. In TCRdb, the multiplex PCR reads were re-called with MiXCR into one record per CDR3 protein. Of over 250,000 distinct CDR3 sequences listed, 45% to 70% are singletons. Both blood RNA, taken from unsorted whole blood, and germline DNA were extracted. Input material: peripheral blood. The receptor set was obtained from a woman under 40 with primary liver carcinoma and hepatitis B virus infection.

The chain employs TRBV24-1 and TRBJ1-1, with D possibly being TRBD1 (6 bases). Looked up from germline, CDR1 is KGHDR and CDR2 is SFDVKD. Between the trimmed V and J ends, which lost 6 bases and 1 base, there was a span of 8 bases. CDR3 length: 13 residues. DNA of the CDR3: TGTGCCACCAGTTGGGGGCCGAACACTGAAGCTTTCTTT. As protein: CATSWGPNTEAFF.

This clonotype came up once. Given the absence of the conserved phenylalanine or tryptophan at the CDR3 end, a read error is likely. The DNA is omitted, as the CDR3 cannot be located on it reliably, and the CDR3 follows TCRdb's listing. The J gene is TRBJ2-7, the V gene TRBV4-3; TRBD1, the table's D call, lacks a check against the DNA. In germline, CDR1 is LGHNA, CDR2 YSLEER. The CDR3 adds up to 14 amino acids, both ends counted. Here the CDR3 reads CASSPSQGGTEQHL.

The chain recombines TRBV10-1 with TRBJ2-3, with D hard to call. The CDR3 contains 16 residues. CDR1 WNHNN and CDR2 SYGVQD come from the germline V gene (reference sequence). Trimming cost V 0 bases and J 0 bases, with 10 bases left between them. CDR3 loop: CASSESYIPSTDTQYF. The CDR3 coding sequence is TGCGCCAGCAGTGAGTCCTACATACCAAGCACAGATACGCAGTATTTT.

Comments on this clonotype: A much bigger clone sits one base away, suggesting this may be a read error. The J gene is TRBJ2-1, the V gene TRBV12-3 or TRBV12-4, with D unresolved. The CDR3 loop spans 14 amino acids. CDR3 nucleotides: TGTGCCAGCAGTTTAGTAAGGGCGGTGGATGAGCAGTTATTC. Translated, it gives CASSLVRAVDEQLF.

This chain joins TRBV28 and TRBJ2-1; D unresolved. The CDR3 contains 15 residues. CDR1 MDHEN and CDR2 SYDVKM come from the germline V gene. Between the trimmed V and J ends, which lost 5 bases and 6 bases, there was a span of 17 bases. The CDR3 coding sequence is TGTGCCAGCAGTCCACCCCCGCTAGAAACCAATGAGCAGTTCTTC. This sequence encodes CASSPPPLETNEQFF.

The chain employs TRBV14 and TRBJ2-5; either TRBD1 or TRBD2 may supply D (5 bases each). V gave up 10 bases and J gave up 5 bases, with 23 bases separating them. CDR3 length equals 15 residues. Germline assignment: CDR1 SGHDN and CDR2 FVKESK. CDR3 protein: CATSKGTGQHETQYF. The CDR3 DNA reads as TGTGCCACCTCAAAGGGGACGGGGCAGCACGAGACCCAGTACTTC. Looking up the rest from reference TRBV14 and TRBJ2-5 gives the full variable domain: EAGVTQFPSHSVIEKGQTVTLRCDPISGHDNLYWYRRVMGKEIKFLLHFVKESKQDESGMPNNRFLAERTGGTYSTLKVQPAELEDSGVYFCATSKGTGQHETQYFGPGTRLLVL.

At least ten counts were recorded for this clonotype. This sequence joins TRBV6-6 and TRBJ2-3; D gene uncertain. The ends were cut back, 0 bases at V and 6 bases at J, with 10 bases in the middle. The CDR3 length is 14 residues. Germline values: CDR1 MNHNY, CDR2 SVGAGI (reference sequence). The CDR3 here is CASSYSPGYDTQYF. The CDR3 DNA sequence: TGTGCCAGCAGTTACTCGCCCGGGTACGATACGCAGTATTTT.

This clonotype has a count of ten or more. CDR3 sequence: CSVLTDEAFF. The CDR3 coding sequence is TGCAGCGTCCTGACAGATGAAGCTTTCTTT. This sequence joins TRBV29-1 and TRBJ1-1; possible D gene TRBD1, 5 bases. Looked up from germline, CDR1 is SQVTM and CDR2 is ANQGSEA. V was pared by 6 bases and J by 7 bases, with 9 bases between. CDR3 length: 10 residues. The variable domain in full, with the rest retrieved from reference TRBV29-1 and TRBJ1-1, is SAVISQKPSRDICQRGTSLTIQCQVDSQVTMMFWYRQQPGQSLTLIATANQGSEATYESGFVIDKFPISRPNLTFSTLTVSNMSPEDSSIYLCSVLTDEAFFGQGTRLTVV.

This clonotype was recorded at least ten times. This chain joins TRBV6-5 and TRBJ1-2; D ambiguous. Trimming shortened V by 3 bases and J by 4 bases, and 9 bases separated the two germline ends. The CDR3 is 13 amino acids. Germline V CDR1 and CDR2: MNHEY, SVGAGI. The DNA for the CDR3 is TGTGCCAGCAGTTATGGCGGACTCTATGGCTACACCTTC. This sequence encodes CASSYGGLYGYTF.

V is TRBV6-1 and J is TRBJ1-1, with unresolved D. Germline assignment: CDR1 MNHNS and CDR2 SASEGT. The CDR3 spans 15 residues. V shed 3 bases and J shed 0 bases, with 11 bases lying between them. The CDR3 sequence is CASSDLQVMNTEAFF. In DNA, the CDR3 is TGTGCCAGCAGTGACCTTCAAGTCATGAACACTGAAGCTTTCTTT.

In its sample, this clonotype was seen a few times. The rearrangement uses TRBV12-3 or TRBV12-4 and TRBJ1-2, with D perhaps TRBD1 (5 bases). Trimming pared 3 bases from V and 5 bases from J, leaving 10 bases between. This CDR3 spans 13 amino acids. CDR3 nucleotides: TGTGCCAGCAGTTTTGGGGCGAGGTATGGCTACACCTTC. Residues: CASSFGARYGYTF.

This clonotype was picked up a small number of times. This may arise from a read error, as a much more abundant clone is one base away. The chain combines TRBV5-6 with TRBJ2-7, with D possibly matching TRBD1 (6 bases). Germline V gene sequence: CDR1 SGHDT, CDR2 YYEEEE. The CDR3 has 16 amino acids. This CDR3 reads CASSPGAGSHSHEQYF. The CDR3, as DNA: TGTGCCAGCAGCCCAGGGGCGGGTTCCCACTCCCACGAGCAGTACTTC.

Concerning this clonotype: Germline is not matched at one junction end, which may reflect a read error. V and J are TRBV4-1 and TRBJ2-1; 12 nucleotides match TRBD2. The germline CDR1 and CDR2 sequences are MGHRA and YSYEKL. The CDR3 spans 18 residues. CDR3 DNA sequence: TGCCCCAGCAGCCAAGGCACTGCTAGCGGGAGGGTATACATTGGGCAGTTCTTC. Its protein product is CPSSQGTASGRVYIGQFF.

This clonotype occurred a few times. V gene TRBV13 combines with J gene TRBJ1-1; D is perhaps TRBD1 (5 bases). CDR1 and CDR2 from the germline V gene are PRHDT and FYEKMQ (reference sequence). The CDR3 is 13 amino acids. V was pared by 5 bases and J by 11 bases, with 18 bases between. Here the CDR3 DNA reads TGTGCCAGCAGCGCCGATGGGGCCCGGAACGCTTTCTTT. Its translation: CASSADGARNAFF.

This clonotype was detected a few times. The chain has TRBV6-5 and TRBJ1-1; D may be TRBD1 (6 bases). V was clipped by 6 bases and J by 1 base, with 18 bases between them. The CDR3 extends over 16 amino acids. The germline V gene has CDR1 MNHEY and CDR2 SVGAGI. The CDR3 DNA is TGTGCCAGCAGCCGGGCGCCGGGGGCGTCGAACACTGAAGCTTTCTTT. Translating it yields CASSRAPGASNTEAFF.

This clonotype has a single count. The CDR3 carries no conserved terminal phenylalanine or tryptophan, so it likely arises from a read error. The chain uses TRBV12-3 or TRBV12-4 and TRBJ2-3; D not resolved. CDR3 length: 14 residues. Trimming took off 4 bases at V and 1 base at J, with 9 bases between the two ends. This CDR3 is CASSSDHRTDTQYS. The CDR3 DNA follows: TGTGCCAGCAGTTCTGACCACCGCACAGATACGCAGTATTCT.

Here the CDR3 reads CASSFTQSYTQYF. In nucleotides, the CDR3 is TGTGCCAGCAGCTTTACCCAATCCTATACGCAGTATTTT. This chain uses TRBV11-2 with TRBJ2-3; D is unclear. The germline V and J ends were trimmed by 3 bases and 7 bases, with 11 bases remaining between them. This CDR3 region has 13 residues. The germline CDR1 and CDR2 sequences are SGHAT and FQNNGV.

As regards this clonotype: A read error is possible here, since a much larger clone lies one base away. The rearrangement uses TRBV29-1 and TRBJ2-3; D remains ambiguous. The CDR3 is made up of 12 amino acids. CDR1 SQVTM and CDR2 ANQGSEA come from the germline V gene. The V end was cut by 4 bases, the J end by 6 bases, with 11 bases between. This CDR3 is CSVGFPEDTQYF. The CDR3 DNA is TGCAGCGTTGGTTTCCCGGAGGATACGCAGTATTTT.

This clonotype showed up just a few times. The genes are TRBV4-1 and TRBJ2-7, with TRBD1 matching 10 bases. CDR1 MGHRA and CDR2 YSYEKL come from the germline V gene. CDR3 size: 17 residues. Trimming cost V 2 bases and J 3 bases; bases outside gene matches: 10. In DNA, the CDR3 is TGCGCCAGCAGCCAAATAGGTCGGGACAGGGGCTTCTACGAGCAGTACTTC. Its protein is CASSQIGRDRGFYEQYF.

The chain is built from TRBV5-6 and TRBJ1-1, with D unclear. V was trimmed by 4 bases and J by 0 bases, leaving 16 bases between them. CDR3 length equals 16 residues. Germline V gene data show CDR1 as SGHDT and CDR2 as YYEEEE. The CDR3 DNA reads as TGTGCCAGCAGCCCGGGGTTGGGATTCATGAACACTGAAGCTTTCTTT. Translated: CASSPGLGFMNTEAFF.

A note on this clonotype: This likely comes from a read error, as the CDR3 has no conserved phenylalanine or tryptophan at its end. The chain couples TRBV12-5 to TRBJ2-7; D might be TRBD2 (6 bases). Trimming left V 3 bases short and J 5 bases short, with 20 bases between. The CDR3 is 16 amino acids. CDR1 is LGHNT, CDR2 FRNRAP, per germline. CDR3 region: CASGFLGGSIVDEQYL. DNA for the CDR3: TGTGCTAGTGGTTTTCTCGGGGGATCGATCGTGGACGAGCAGTACCTC.

Comments on this clonotype: This may be a read error, as it is one base from a much larger clone. V gene TRBV29-1 combines with J gene TRBJ2-2, with D unresolved. This CDR3 contains 13 residues. Trimming took 5 bases from V and 10 from J, leaving 17 bases between them. Germline values: CDR1 SQVTM, CDR2 ANQGSEA. CDR3 protein: CSVWLPRAEELFF. CDR3 coding DNA: TGCAGCGTTTGGCTCCCTCGCGCCGAGGAGCTGTTTTTT.

The chain recombines TRBV28 with TRBJ1-4; possibly TRBD1 for D (6 bases). V shed 2 bases and J shed 7 bases, with 11 bases lying between them. CDR1 is MDHEN and CDR2 is SYDVKM in the germline V gene. The CDR3 has 14 amino acids. CDR3 bases: TGTGCCAGCAGTTTAGGGGGGCAGGTTGAAAAACTGTTTTTT. This sequence encodes CASSLGGQVEKLFF. Using reference TRBV28 and TRBJ1-4 for the parts outside the CDR3, the full variable domain is DVKVTQSSRYLVKRTGEKVFLECVQDMDHENMFWYRQDPGLGLRLIYFSYDVKMKEKGDIPEGYSVSREKKERFSLILESASTNQTSMYLCASSLGGQVEKLFFGSGTQLSVL.

This clonotype was recorded a few times. A much larger clone differs from this one at a single base, so this may be a read error. This chain links TRBV29-1 with TRBJ2-1, with a tentative D call TRBD2 (6 bases). V lost 7 bases and J 10 bases, leaving 20 bases between the germline ends. This CDR3 has 13 amino acids. Germline V gene sequence: CDR1 SQVTM, CDR2 ANQGSEA. CDR3 protein: CSAGRLEPGEQFF. CDR3 nucleotide sequence: TGCAGCGCCGGGCGACTAGAACCTGGGGAGCAGTTCTTC.

The gene calls are TRBV6-6 and TRBJ1-4; the D gene is possibly TRBD1 (6 bases). V was shortened by 6 bases and J by 6 bases, with 17 bases between the two germline ends. CDR1 is MNHNY and CDR2 is SVGAGI in the germline V gene (reference sequence). The CDR3 sequence is 15 residues long. CDR3 coding DNA: TGTGCCAGCAGGGACCTACAGGGTCTGCATGAAAAACTGTTTTTT. It encodes CASRDLQGLHEKLFF.

The chain combines TRBV6-2 or TRBV6-3 with TRBJ1-1; D not resolved. CDR1 and CDR2 from the germline V gene are MNHEY and SVGEGT. The V end lost 2 bases, the J end lost 5 bases, and 6 bases lay between the germline ends. The CDR3 length is 12 residues. Here the CDR3 DNA reads TGTGCCAGCAGTTACAGGGAAACTGAAGCTTTCTTT. It is translated as CASSYRETEAFF.